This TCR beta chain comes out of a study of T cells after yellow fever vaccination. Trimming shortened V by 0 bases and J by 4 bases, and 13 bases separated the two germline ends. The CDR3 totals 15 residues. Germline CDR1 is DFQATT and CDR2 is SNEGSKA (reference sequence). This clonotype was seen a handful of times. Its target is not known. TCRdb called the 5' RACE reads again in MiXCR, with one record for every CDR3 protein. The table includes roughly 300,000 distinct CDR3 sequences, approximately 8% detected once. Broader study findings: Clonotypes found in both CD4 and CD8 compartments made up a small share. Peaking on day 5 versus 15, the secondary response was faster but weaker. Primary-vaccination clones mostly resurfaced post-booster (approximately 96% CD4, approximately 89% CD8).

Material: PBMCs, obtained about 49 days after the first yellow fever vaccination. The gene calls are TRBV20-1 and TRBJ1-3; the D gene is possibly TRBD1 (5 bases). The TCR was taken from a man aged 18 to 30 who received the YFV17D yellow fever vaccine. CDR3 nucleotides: TGCAGTGCTAGAGACGAAAGGGGTTTGGGAAACACCATATATTTT. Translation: CSARDERGLGNTIYF.